The clone carrying this T cell receptor beta chain was counted a few times. Its cognate antigen is unknown. This sample was taken from a study of cytomegalovirus exposure and HLA in healthy donors. Study in general: Most genotyped donors, 65% to 85% of about 400, had Caucasian-associated genetic ancestry.

Primers for the PCR totalled 60 Vbeta and 13 Jbeta. Assay used: immunoSEQ multiplex PCR; TCRdb lists only in-frame clones, some missing. The table lists about 180,000 clones, 60% to 85% of them singletons, with around 3% in the top ten. Findings and caveats of the study: When presence/absence was analysed, sequencing depth was taken to be roughly uniform across donors.

This CDR3 contains 13 residues. Germline V gives CDR1 MNHEY, CDR2 SMNVEV (reference sequence). J was trimmed by 9 bases and V by 2 bases; bases with no gene match: 4. This receptor was taken from a male donor in good health and CMV-seronegative. Input material: PBMCs. The rearrangement joins TRBV27 to TRBJ1-5; 7 bases align to TRBD1. The CDR3 region has the DNA TGTGCCAGCAGTTTAGGTAGGGGGCTGCCCCAGCATTTT. The encoded protein is CASSLGRGLPQHF.